Below, one TCR beta chain is given with its context. Its specificity is unknown. Relative to the germline gene, one junction end is altered; a read error may explain this. The CDR3 loop spans 14 amino acids. CDR1 and CDR2 (germline): SGHRS, YFSETQ. Measured with immunoSEQ multiplex PCR; TCRdb has only the in-frame clones, and not every one. The data hold roughly 25,000 clones, with about 30% observed a single time. The sample's time point: after neoadjuvant nivolumab, at surgical resection. This entry belongs to a study of neoadjuvant anti-PD-1 for oral cavity cancer. Across the whole study: Most patients had three to four biweekly doses of 3 mg/kg nivolumab before resection. Patients without progression received a fourth nivolumab dose around day 43, then surgical resection on days 50-56. Study-level results: Treg/Th17 ratio rose with pretreatment blood and fell with post-treatment tumor TCRbeta clonality.

The chain recombines TRBV5-1 with TRBJ1-4; no firm D call. The receptor was derived from a person between 40 and 79 years old with oral cavity squamous cell carcinoma. The sequencing used tumor tissue, collected after nivolumab (anti-PD-1) treatment. The CDR3 nucleotides are TGCGCCAGCAGCTTCTTGCCCGCTAAGGAAAAACTGTTTTTT. Encoded protein: CASSFLPAKEKLFF.